Listed below are T cell receptor beta chains from one sample, sequenced in a study of blood T cell repertoires in COVID-19. TCRdb's copy holds only in-frame clones and misses some; the assay was immunoSEQ multiplex PCR. Here the sample spans some 150,000 clones, around four fifths being singletons. Sequencing was performed on peripheral blood. The receptors derive from a woman between 40 and 55 years old with active or convalescent COVID-19. Both conserved end residues are part of each CDR3. A D gene is named only where the DNA matches it firmly. Clone size is stated in some rows and not others, as once, few, many or a class when expanded.

v_call	j_call	clone_size	d_call	cdr3_aa	cdr3_nt
TRBV27	TRBJ2-2	NA	TRBD2	CASSLWASGRAGTGELFF	TGTGCCAGCAGTTTATGGGCTAGCGGGAGGGCCGGCACCGGGGAGCTGTTTTTT
TRBV11-2	TRBJ2-1	NA	TRBD1	CASSRGQGAYNEQFF	TGTGCCAGCAGCCGGGGACAGGGGGCCTACAATGAGCAGTTCTTC
TRBV9	TRBJ1-2	NA	TRBD1	CASSSRQGHYGYTF	TGTGCCAGCAGCTCTCGACAGGGGCACTATGGCTACACCTTC
TRBV28	TRBJ2-1	NA	NA	CASTYYNEQFF	TGTGCCAGCACCTACTACAATGAGCAGTTCTTC
TRBV5-1	TRBJ2-1	NA	TRBD1	CASSVDRAVNEQFF	TGCGCCAGCAGCGTCGACAGGGCGGTCAATGAGCAGTTCTTC
TRBV10-1	TRBJ2-1	NA	NA	CASSESGGGGKYNEQFF	TGCGCCAGCAGTGAGTCGGGGGGGGGCGGAAAGTACAATGAGCAGTTCTTC
TRBV27	TRBJ1-1	NA	TRBD1	CASSFGQGYGAEAFF	TGTGCCAGCAGTTTCGGACAGGGTTACGGAGCTGAAGCTTTCTTT
TRBV7-2	TRBJ2-3	NA	TRBD2	CASSQTGTSGTDTQYF	TGTGCCAGCAGCCAAACCGGGACTAGCGGTACAGATACGCAGTATTTT
TRBV6-2/TRBV6-3	TRBJ2-2	NA	NA	CASSRSLTRTGELFF	TGTGCCAGCAGCCGGTCACTAACTCGCACCGGGGAGCTGTTTTTT
TRBV18	TRBJ1-3	NA	NA	CASSRRQSSGNTIYF	TGTGCCAGCTCACGACGACAGAGCTCTGGAAACACCATATATTTT
TRBV19	TRBJ2-1	NA	NA	CASSTGSSYNEQFF	TGTGCCAGTAGTACCGGTAGCTCCTACAATGAGCAGTTCTTC
TRBV5-1	TRBJ1-1	NA	NA	CASSSTGKGMNTEAFF	TGCGCCAGCAGCTCCACAGGAAAGGGAATGAACACTGAAGCTTTCTTT
TRBV7-6	TRBJ1-3	NA	TRBD1	CASSLGRDRGNTIYF	TGTGCCAGCAGCTTAGGCCGGGACAGGGGAAACACCATATATTTT
TRBV5-6	TRBJ2-2	once	TRBD2	CASSLGLAGFDTGELFF	TGTGCCAGCAGCCTGGGACTAGCGGGGTTCGACACCGGGGAGCTGTTTTTT
TRBV27	TRBJ2-5	NA	TRBD1	CASRQTGTGETQYF	TGTGCCAGCAGGCAGACCGGGACAGGGGAGACCCAGTACTTC
TRBV4-3	TRBJ1-1	NA	TRBD1	CASSQMTGNEAFF	TGCGCCAGCAGCCAAATGACAGGGAATGAAGCTTTCTTT
TRBV15	TRBJ2-7	NA	TRBD2	CATSRDQGLVSNEQYF	TGTGCCACCAGCAGAGATCAGGGACTAGTATCGAACGAGCAGTACTTC
TRBV5-4	TRBJ1-2	NA	TRBD1	CASSLVLGDRENYGYTF	TGTGCCAGCAGCTTGGTTCTAGGGGACAGGGAAAACTATGGCTACACCTTC